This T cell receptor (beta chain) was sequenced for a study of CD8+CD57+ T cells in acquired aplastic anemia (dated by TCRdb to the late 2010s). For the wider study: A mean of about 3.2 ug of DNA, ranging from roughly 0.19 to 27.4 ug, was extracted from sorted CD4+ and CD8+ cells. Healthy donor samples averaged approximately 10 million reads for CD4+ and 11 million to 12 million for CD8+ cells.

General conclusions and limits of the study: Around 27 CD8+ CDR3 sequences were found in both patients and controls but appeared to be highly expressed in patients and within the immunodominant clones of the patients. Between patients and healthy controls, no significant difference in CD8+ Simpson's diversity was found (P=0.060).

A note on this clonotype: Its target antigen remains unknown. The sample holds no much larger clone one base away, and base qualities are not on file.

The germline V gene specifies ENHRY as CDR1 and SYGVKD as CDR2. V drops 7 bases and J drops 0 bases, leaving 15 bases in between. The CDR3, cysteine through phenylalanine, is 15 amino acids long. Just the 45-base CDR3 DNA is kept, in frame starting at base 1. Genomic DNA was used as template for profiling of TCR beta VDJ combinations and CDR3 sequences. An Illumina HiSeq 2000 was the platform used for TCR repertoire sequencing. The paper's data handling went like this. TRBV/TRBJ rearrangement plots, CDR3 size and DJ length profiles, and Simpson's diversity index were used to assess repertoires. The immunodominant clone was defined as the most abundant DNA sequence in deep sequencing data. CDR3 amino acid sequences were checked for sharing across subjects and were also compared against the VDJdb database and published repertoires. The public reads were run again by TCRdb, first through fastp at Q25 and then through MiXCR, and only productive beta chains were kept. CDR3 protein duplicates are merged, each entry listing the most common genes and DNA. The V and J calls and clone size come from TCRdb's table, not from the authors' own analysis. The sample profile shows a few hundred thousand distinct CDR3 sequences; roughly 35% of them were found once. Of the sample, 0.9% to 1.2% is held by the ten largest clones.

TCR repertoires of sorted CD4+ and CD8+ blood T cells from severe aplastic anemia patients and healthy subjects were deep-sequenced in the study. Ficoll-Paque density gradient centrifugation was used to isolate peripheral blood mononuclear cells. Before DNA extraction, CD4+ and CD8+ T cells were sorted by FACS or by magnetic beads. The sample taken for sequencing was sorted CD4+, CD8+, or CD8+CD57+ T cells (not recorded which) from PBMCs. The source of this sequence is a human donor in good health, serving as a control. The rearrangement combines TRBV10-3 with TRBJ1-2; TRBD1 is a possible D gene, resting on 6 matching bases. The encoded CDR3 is CAINTLDSSNYGYTF. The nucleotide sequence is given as TGTGCCATCAACACCCTGGACAGCTCTAACTATGGCTACACCTTC.